This is a list of T cell receptor beta chains from one sample in a study of T-cell memory formation after mild COVID-19. TCRdb analysed the 5' RACE reads with MiXCR anew, one entry per CDR3 protein. The table records hundreds of thousands of distinct CDR3 sequences, roughly 20% of them present only once. Material for sequencing was PBMCs or a T cell subset sorted from them (not recorded which). These TCRs come from an adult woman who had mild COVID-19 (a few samples of this study predate the infection). Cell type and time point are not known. Each CDR3 is given with its conserved first and last residue. Fields, in order: J gene, D gene, V gene, clone size, CDR3 protein, CDR3 DNA. D genes are given only for firm matches. Clone sizes are given selectively: once, few, many, or a class where the clone is expanded.

TRBJ2-7 TRBD2 TRBV6-2/TRBV6-3 many CASSYGTSGSYEQYF TGTGCCAGCAGTTACGGGACTAGCGGCTCCTACGAGCAGTACTTC
TRBJ2-7 TRBD2 TRBV11-1 few CASRTSGRYEQYF TGTGCCAGCAGGACTAGCGGGAGGTACGAGCAGTACTTC
TRBJ2-3 - TRBV18 - CASSPGGTTDTQYF TGTGCCAGCTCACCGGGTGGGACCACAGATACGCAGTATTTT
TRBJ1-2 - TRBV29-1 few CSVESGGVLGSLDYGYTF TGCAGCGTTGAATCTGGGGGCGTGCTCGGGTCCTTGGACTATGGCTACACCTTC
TRBJ2-3 - TRBV24-1 few CATAGTPTDTQYF TGTGCCACCGCGGGGACTCCGACAGATACGCAGTATTTT
TRBJ2-7 - TRBV20-1 few CSARVPWGGTYEQYF TGCAGTGCTAGAGTTCCGTGGGGGGGCACCTACGAGCAGTACTTC
TRBJ2-3 TRBD2 TRBV20-1 - CSAGTSGGSGTQYF TGCAGTGCCGGGACTAGCGGGGGATCGGGTACGCAGTATTTT
TRBJ2-5 - TRBV24-1 - CATSAEGARAGTQYF TGTGCCACCAGTGCGGAGGGGGCCCGTGCGGGGACCCAGTACTTC
TRBJ2-1 - TRBV6-2/TRBV6-3 - CASSRGPKYEQFF TGTGCCAGCAGTCGGGGCCCAAAGTATGAGCAGTTCTTC
TRBJ2-3 TRBD1 TRBV4-3 few CASSRGTGSTDTQYF TGCGCCAGCAGCCGGGGGACAGGTAGCACAGATACGCAGTATTTT
TRBJ1-1 - TRBV5-1 once CASRPRAQSLKTEAFF TGCGCCAGCAGGCCTCGGGCCCAAAGTCTAAAAACTGAAGCTTTCTTT
TRBJ2-1 - TRBV11-3 few CASSLATGGYNEQFF TGTGCCAGCAGCTTAGCGACAGGAGGCTACAATGAGCAGTTCTTC
TRBJ1-2 TRBD1 TRBV7-9 - CASDTGGGYGYTF TGTGCCAGCGATACAGGGGGCGGCTATGGCTACACCTTC
TRBJ1-5 - TRBV6-6 few CASRGGRGNQPQHF TGTGCCAGCCGGGGGGGCAGGGGCAATCAGCCCCAGCATTTT
TRBJ2-3 TRBD2 TRBV7-2 many CASSIFSGRGTDTQYF TGTGCCAGCAGCATTTTTAGCGGGAGGGGCACAGATACGCAGTATTTT
TRBJ2-1 TRBD2 TRBV20-1 once CSARGLRREGLNEQFF TGCAGTGCTAGGGGCCTTCGGCGGGAGGGCCTAAATGAGCAGTTCTTC
TRBJ2-3 TRBD2 TRBV29-1 once CSVERGPGTSGTDTQYF TGCAGCGTTGAACGTGGGCCCGGGACTAGCGGCACAGATACGCAGTATTTT
TRBJ2-5 TRBD1 TRBV29-1 - CSVPDHRGSETQYF TGCAGCGTTCCAGACCACAGGGGGTCGGAGACCCAGTACTTC
TRBJ1-1 - TRBV20-1 - CSAETQGNTEAFF TGCAGTGCTGAGACTCAGGGGAACACTGAAGCTTTCTTT
TRBJ1-2 TRBD1 TRBV10-3 few CAISDPEQGAFGGYTF TGTGCCATCAGTGACCCTGAACAGGGGGCGTTCGGGGGCTACACCTTC
TRBJ2-3 - TRBV7-6 - CASTLLYSRTDTQYF TGTGCCAGCACCCTACTCTACAGCAGAACAGATACGCAGTATTTT
TRBJ1-4 - TRBV7-9 few CASRMGIQPTNEKLFF TGTGCCAGCAGAATGGGGATACAACCAACTAATGAAAAACTGTTTTTT
TRBJ2-1 - TRBV29-1 - CSVVENEQFF TGCAGCGTTGTAGAGAATGAGCAGTTCTTC
TRBJ2-3 - TRBV5-1 few CASSPHDAPSAVGDTQYF TGCGCCAGCTCCCCCCACGATGCGCCGTCGGCGGTTGGAGATACGCAGTATTTT
TRBJ1-2 TRBD1 TRBV9 - CASSVDLRQGDDGYTF TGTGCCAGCAGCGTAGACCTTCGACAGGGTGATGATGGCTACACCTTC
TRBJ2-1 - TRBV11-2 - CASSLRVLAEQFF TGTGCCAGCAGCTTACGAGTTTTGGCTGAGCAGTTCTTC
TRBJ2-3 TRBD2 TRBV6-2/TRBV6-3 - CASSSPGSASGRRSTDTQYF TGTGCCAGCAGTTCTCCGGGATCGGCTAGCGGCAGAAGGAGCACAGATACGCAGTATTTT
TRBJ1-5 - TRBV6-1 - CASRKGEGSNQPQHF TGTGCCAGCAGGAAAGGCGAGGGGAGCAATCAGCCCCAGCATTTT
TRBJ2-7 TRBD2 TRBV2 few CASMRENSSEQYF TGTGCCAGCATGCGGGAGAACTCCTCCGAGCAGTACTTC
TRBJ2-7 TRBD2 TRBV12-3/TRBV12-4 few CASSLSTSGSYEQYF TGTGCCAGCAGTTTATCGACTAGCGGGAGTTACGAGCAGTACTTC
TRBJ1-1 - TRBV29-1 - CSVSGVETEAFF TGCAGCGTTTCAGGAGTTGAAACTGAAGCTTTCTTT
TRBJ2-3 TRBD2 TRBV9 few CASSTTTSEDTQYF TGTGCCAGCAGCACAACGACTAGCGAAGATACGCAGTATTTT
TRBJ1-2 - TRBV19 - CASSFDRLNYGYTF TGTGCCAGTAGTTTCGACAGATTGAACTATGGCTACACCTTC
TRBJ2-3 - TRBV20-1 - CSARDRGLAVTDTQYF TGCAGTGCTAGAGATCGAGGGCTAGCCGTCACAGATACGCAGTATTTT
TRBJ1-1 - TRBV20-1 - CSALRAEAFF TGCAGTGCTCTTCGGGCTGAAGCTTTCTTT
TRBJ2-1 TRBD1 TRBV9 few CASSVEGQALNEQFF TGTGCCAGCAGCGTAGAGGGACAGGCGCTCAATGAGCAGTTCTTC
TRBJ2-4 TRBD2 TRBV3-1 many CASSRGTSGGTAKNIQYF TGTGCCAGCAGCCGAGGGACTAGCGGGGGGACGGCCAAAAACATTCAGTACTTC
TRBJ2-1 - TRBV24-1 - CATSDLPRGEQFF TGTGCCACCAGTGATTTGCCCAGAGGTGAGCAGTTCTTC
TRBJ2-1 - TRBV5-6 many CASSLAGVVYNEQFF TGTGCCAGCAGCTTGGCGGGTGTGGTTTACAATGAGCAGTTCTTC
TRBJ2-5 - TRBV15 few CATSRRSGVGVKTQYF TGTGCCACCAGCAGACGGTCGGGAGTCGGCGTTAAGACCCAGTACTTC
TRBJ2-3 - TRBV29-1 - CSVPQPLLASTDTQYF TGCAGCGTTCCCCAACCCCTGCTTGCGAGCACAGATACGCAGTATTTT
TRBJ2-1 - TRBV14 few CASGSSVNEQFF TGTGCCAGCGGATCTAGCGTAAATGAGCAGTTCTTC
TRBJ2-7 TRBD2 TRBV18 - CASYAGASGGSSYEQYF TGTGCCAGCTACGCCGGTGCTAGCGGGGGGTCCTCCTACGAGCAGTACTTC
TRBJ2-7 - TRBV11-3 few CASSLLTVRRPYEQYF TGTGCCAGCAGCTTACTGACCGTCCGGAGACCCTACGAGCAGTACTTC
TRBJ1-1 - TRBV5-1 few CASSLAIGTEAFF TGCGCCAGCAGCTTGGCCATTGGTACTGAAGCTTTCTTT
TRBJ1-1 - TRBV15 - CATSRDKAEGGAFF TGTGCCACCAGCAGAGATAAAGCCGAGGGGGGCGCTTTCTTT
TRBJ1-1 - TRBV19 - CASSMRRSAEAFF TGTGCCAGTAGTATGAGACGGTCAGCTGAAGCTTTCTTT
TRBJ2-7 - TRBV5-1 - CASSFYGPEQYF TGCGCCAGCAGCTTCTACGGGCCCGAGCAGTACTTC
TRBJ2-7 - TRBV3-1 - CASSRLVGSYEQYF TGTGCCAGCAGCCGATTGGTGGGCTCCTACGAGCAGTACTTC
TRBJ2-2 - TRBV19 - CASLRGDTGELFF TGTGCCAGCCTCCGGGGCGACACCGGGGAGCTGTTTTTT
TRBJ1-1 - TRBV6-5 few CASSYKPRRTEAFF TGTGCCAGCAGTTACAAGCCGAGGCGGACTGAAGCTTTCTTT
TRBJ1-1 - TRBV7-8 - CASSSQLMNTEAFF TGTGCCAGCAGCTCTCAGTTAATGAACACTGAAGCTTTCTTT
TRBJ2-1 - TRBV6-5 once CASSYSLPEQDPGEQFF TGTGCCAGCAGTTACTCGTTGCCGGAACAGGACCCCGGTGAGCAGTTCTTC
TRBJ2-3 - TRBV28 - CASSLFAISTDTQYF TGTGCCAGCAGTTTATTTGCGATTAGCACAGATACGCAGTATTTT
TRBJ1-1 - TRBV12-3/TRBV12-4 - CASSLEALNTEAFF TGTGCCAGCAGCCTGGAGGCCTTGAACACTGAAGCTTTCTTT
TRBJ2-2 - TRBV10-3 few CAITTGFMGTGELFF TGTGCCATCACCACAGGGTTCATGGGGACCGGGGAGCTGTTTTTT
TRBJ1-2 - TRBV3-1 - CASSQIPSGTTYGYTF TGTGCCAGCAGCCAAATTCCGTCAGGGACAACCTATGGCTACACCTTC
TRBJ1-3 - TRBV12-3/TRBV12-4 few CATKKVLDTIYF TGTGCCACCAAGAAAGTTTTAGACACCATATATTTT